The 30 T cell receptor beta chains below come from one sample, sequenced in a study of early T cells in non-severe SARS-CoV-2 infection. TCRdb analysed the 5' RACE reads with MiXCR anew, one entry per CDR3 protein. This sample carries tens of thousands of distinct CDR3 sequences, 15% to 17% of them seen once, and the ten largest clones take less than 15%. Sequenced: whole blood. Source of these receptors: an adult who was a healthcare worker with PCR-confirmed SARS-CoV-2 infection or an uninfected control (not recorded which).

This chain uses TRBV5-6 with TRBJ2-7, with 8 bases that match TRBD1. J was trimmed by 0 bases and V by 3 bases; bases with no gene match: 5. The CDR3 extends over 15 amino acids. Germline V CDR1 and CDR2: SGHDT, YYEEEE. The CDR3 sequence: CASSSGTGYSYEQYF. CDR3 bases: TGTGCCAGCAGCTCAGGGACAGGATACTCCTACGAGCAGTACTTC.

This clonotype was observed at least ten times. The chain combines TRBV7-6 with TRBJ2-3; TRBD1 or TRBD2 may be the D gene (5 bases each). This CDR3 has 16 residues. Trimming removed 3 bases at V and 0 bases at J, with 13 bases between. Germline V gene sequence: CDR1 SGHVS, CDR2 FNYEAQ. CDR3 DNA: TGTGCCAGCAGCTTCTGGGGACCCCAGAGCACAGATACGCAGTATTTT. This translates into CASSFWGPQSTDTQYF. Based on the CDR3 plus reference TRBV7-6 and TRBJ2-3, the full variable domain is GAGVSQSPRYKVTKRGQDVALRCDPISGHVSLYWYRQALGQGPEFLTYFNYEAQQDKSGLPNDRFSAERPEGSISTLTIQRTEQRDSAMYRCASSFWGPQSTDTQYFGPGTRLTVL.

The genes are TRBV11-1 and TRBJ2-1, with TRBD2 matching over 11 bases. Trimming removed 5 bases from V and 5 bases from J; junction bases left unmatched: 11. The CDR3 runs 17 residues. Germline V gives CDR1 SGHAT, CDR2 FQDESV (reference sequence). In DNA, the CDR3 is TGTGCCAGCAGCCCCTTCGCCGGGACTAGCGGCAACAATGAGCAGTTCTTC. The encoded protein is CASSPFAGTSGNNEQFF.

This clonotype has just a few counts. This rearrangement joins TRBV2 to TRBJ1-1; 7 bases fit TRBD1. This CDR3 spans 12 amino acids. Germline CDR1 SNHLY, CDR2 FYNNEI. Unmatched junction bases numbered 6, after V lost 6 bases and J lost 8 bases. This chain's CDR3 is CASRGTAVEAFF. CDR3 coding DNA: TGTGCCAGCAGAGGGACAGCTGTAGAAGCTTTCTTT.

This clonotype was recorded many times. This chain uses TRBV5-4 with TRBJ1-4, with 9 bases matching TRBD1. The CDR3 is 15 residues long. Germline CDR1 SGHNT, CDR2 YYREEE (reference sequence). V was pared by 4 bases and J by 9 bases, with 10 bases of the junction left unmatched. The CDR3 nucleotides read TGTGCCAGCAGCGGACCGGGACAGGGCGGTCAAAAACTGTTTTTT. This gives the protein CASSGPGQGGQKLFF.

This clonotype appeared many times. This chain links TRBV12-3 or TRBV12-4 with TRBJ1-2, with unresolved D. CDR3 length equals 16 residues. V dropped 0 bases and J dropped 7 bases, with 18 bases sitting between them. In DNA form, the CDR3 reads TGTGCCAGCAGTTTAGCGGCGGCAAACCCCGCTCGTGGCTACACCTTC. It codes for CASSLAAANPARGYTF.

The rearrangement joins TRBV9 to TRBJ2-3; TRBD2 agrees at 10 bases. The CDR3 is made up of 14 amino acids. Per the germline V gene, CDR1 is SGDLS and CDR2 is YYNGEE. Trimming at V came to 3 bases and at J to 5 bases, leaving 3 bases not matched to a gene. DNA for the CDR3: TGTGCCAGCAGCGGGACTAGCGGTCTAGATACGCAGTATTTT. It codes for CASSGTSGLDTQYF.

The table lists this clonotype with many counts. The V gene is TRBV20-1, the J gene TRBJ2-3; 13 nucleotides match TRBD2. The V and J ends lost 5 bases and 0 bases, in that order; junction bases with no gene match: 8. In germline, CDR1 is DFQATT, CDR2 SNEGSKA (reference sequence). This CDR3 contains 17 residues. The CDR3 reads CSAPRTSGGKSTDTQYF. CDR3 nucleotides: TGCAGTGCTCCCAGGACTAGCGGGGGAAAAAGCACAGATACGCAGTATTTT.

This chain links TRBV4-1 with TRBJ2-7; 8 positions match TRBD2. There are 14 residues in the CDR3. The germline CDR1 and CDR2 sequences are MGHRA and YSYEKL. Trimming at V came to 2 bases and at J to 6 bases, leaving 6 bases not matched to a gene. The chain's CDR3 is CASSQTGLGSEQYF. The CDR3 nucleotides read TGCGCCAGCAGCCAAACGGGACTAGGCTCCGAGCAGTACTTC.

This clonotype turned up a few times. The chain recombines TRBV6-5 with TRBJ2-1; TRBD1 or TRBD2 may be the D gene (5 bases each). The germline V gene has CDR1 MNHEY and CDR2 SVGAGI. Deletions cut 0 bases from V and 4 bases from J, with 25 bases between. The CDR3 spans 20 residues. The CDR3 loop is CASSYSRVIWGWMIYNEQFF. CDR3 bases: TGTGCCAGCAGTTACTCGAGGGTGATCTGGGGGTGGATGATATACAATGAGCAGTTCTTC.

The chain has TRBV11-2 and TRBJ2-6, with D possibly TRBD2 on 7 matching bases. V lost 5 bases and J 0 bases, leaving 17 bases between the germline ends. The CDR3 runs 18 residues. Germline CDR1 is SGHAT and CDR2 is FQNNGV. The DNA for the CDR3 is TGTGCCAGCAGCCCTAATGCGGGGGCACCCTCTGGGGCCAACGTCCTGACTTTC. This gives the protein CASSPNAGAPSGANVLTF.

This CDR3 is CASAGTINEQFF. The CDR3 bases are TGTGCCAGCGCCGGGACCATCAATGAGCAGTTCTTC. This chain connects TRBV3-1 to TRBJ2-1; D may be TRBD1 or TRBD2 (5 bases each). The CDR3 extends over 12 amino acids. Trimming took 8 bases from V and 6 from J, leaving 11 bases between them. Germline values: CDR1 LGHDT, CDR2 YNNKEL (reference sequence).

This clonotype was found many times. This chain's CDR3 is CASSQESYRETQYF. DNA of the CDR3: TGCGCCAGCAGCCAAGAATCTTATCGAGAGACCCAGTACTTC. This rearrangement joins TRBV4-3 to TRBJ2-5; D gene ambiguous. V gave up 0 bases and J gave up 4 bases, with 9 bases separating them. CDR3 size: 14 residues. Germline lookup yields CDR1 LGHNA and CDR2 YSLEER.

The V call is TRBV10-3, the J call TRBJ1-2, with 9 nucleotides matching TRBD1. Germline V gene sequence: CDR1 ENHRY, CDR2 SYGVKD. The V gene end was trimmed by 4 bases and the J gene end by 4 bases; junction bases not matched to a gene: 1. There are 13 residues in the CDR3. The CDR3 region has the DNA TGTGCCATCAGTGGGACAGGGGCCTATGGCTACACCTTC. The encoded protein is CAISGTGAYGYTF.

This clonotype has just one count. The chain recombines TRBV6-5 with TRBJ2-7; D call uncertain. V was shortened by 0 bases and J by 9 bases, with 6 bases between the two germline ends. This CDR3 has 11 residues. CDR1 MNHEY and CDR2 SVGAGI come from the germline V gene. CDR3 sequence (DNA): TGTGCCAGCAGTTACTCGCAGGTGCAGTACTTC. This sequence encodes CASSYSQVQYF.

The rearrangement uses TRBV4-1 and TRBJ2-3; 7 positions agree with TRBD2. The germline CDR1 and CDR2 sequences are MGHRA and YSYEKL. The CDR3 loop spans 16 amino acids. Unmatched junction bases numbered 8, after V lost 4 bases and J lost 1 base. The CDR3 region is CASSLEGGGRTDTQYF. The CDR3 coding sequence is TGCGCCAGCAGCCTTGAAGGCGGGGGTCGCACAGATACGCAGTATTTT.

This clonotype was seen a few times. The CDR3 sequence: CASSVEGTYEQYF. The CDR3 DNA sequence: TGTGCCAGCAGCGTAGAGGGGACCTACGAGCAGTACTTC. This sequence joins TRBV9 and TRBJ2-7, with D perhaps TRBD1 (5 bases). This CDR3 is built from 13 residues. Germline V gives CDR1 SGDLS, CDR2 YYNGEE. V shed 0 bases and J shed 2 bases, with 6 bases lying between them.

The genes are TRBV29-1 and TRBJ2-5; D is tentatively TRBD1 or TRBD2 (5 bases each). Germline-derived CDR1 and CDR2 are SQVTM and ANQGSEA. V lost 4 bases and J lost 5, with 8 bases in between. This CDR3 has 11 amino acids. CDR3 protein: CSVGGGETQYF. The CDR3 DNA reads as TGCAGCGTTGGGGGCGGGGAGACCCAGTACTTC.

V is TRBV24-1 and J is TRBJ1-2; D gene unclear. Trimming left V 1 base short and J 8 bases short, with 10 bases between. CDR3 length equals 13 residues. From germline, CDR1 is KGHDR and CDR2 SFDVKD. The CDR3 DNA follows: TGTGCCACCAGTGATTTCCGGGCCGGAGGCTACACCTTC. Its protein product is CATSDFRAGGYTF.

A note on this clonotype: The junction does not match germline at one end; this may be a read error. The chain joins TRBV2 to TRBJ1-3, with D tentatively TRBD1 (5 bases). CDR1 and CDR2 from the germline V gene are SNHLY and FYNNEI. The CDR3 runs 17 residues. CDR3 DNA sequence: TGTGCCAGCAGGAGGGGAAGAAGTGCCGGCTCTGGAAACACTATATATTTT. It is translated as CASRRGRSAGSGNTIYF.

The chain uses TRBV20-1 and TRBJ2-7, with 13 bases aligning to TRBD2. This CDR3 has 17 residues. V gave up 3 bases and J gave up 3 bases; unmatched junction bases: 11. Germline V gives CDR1 DFQATT, CDR2 SNEGSKA (reference sequence). The CDR3 loop is CSASPVNGLAGDYEQYF. Written as DNA, the CDR3 is TGCAGTGCTAGCCCCGTGAATGGACTAGCGGGAGACTACGAGCAGTACTTC.

The V call is TRBV20-1, the J call TRBJ1-1; D gene unclear. V lost 5 bases and J 1 base, leaving 11 bases between the germline ends. Germline CDR1 DFQATT, CDR2 SNEGSKA (reference sequence). The CDR3 contains 13 residues. In DNA, the CDR3 is TGCAGTGCTCCCGTTTTCGGGAACACTGAAGCTTTCTTT. Amino acids: CSAPVFGNTEAFF.

A word on this clonotype: A read error may produce the germline difference seen at one junction end. This rearrangement joins TRBV10-1 to TRBJ1-1; 9 positions agree with TRBD1. This CDR3 has 14 residues. Germline CDR1 is WNHNN and CDR2 is SYGVQD (reference sequence). CDR3 in amino acids: CASGDRVEDTEAFF. CDR3 in DNA: TGCGCCAGCGGGGACAGGGTAGAAGACACTGAAGCCTTCTTT.

The CDR3 DNA sequence: TGTGCCAGCACCAAGGTATTGAACACTGAAGCTTTCTTT. Its translation: CASTKVLNTEAFF. V gene TRBV12-3 or TRBV12-4 combines with J gene TRBJ1-1; D remains unclear. Trimming took off 7 bases at V and 0 bases at J, with 9 bases between the two ends. The CDR3 sequence is 13 residues long.

The J gene is TRBJ2-1, the V gene TRBV6-2 or TRBV6-3; TRBD2 matches at 8 bases. V trimming: 8 bases; J trimming: 6 bases; junction bases outside the gene matches: 9. This CDR3 contains 14 residues. Germline V gives CDR1 MNHEY, CDR2 SVGEGT. The CDR3 sequence: CASHGTSGGNEQFF. The CDR3, as DNA: TGTGCCAGCCACGGGACTAGTGGTGGCAATGAGCAGTTCTTC.

This clonotype was seen many times. The chain recombines TRBV24-1 with TRBJ2-3; D gene ambiguous. V shed 2 bases and J shed 0 bases, with 8 bases lying between them. The CDR3 runs to 15 residues. CDR1 is KGHDR, CDR2 SFDVKD, per germline. CDR3 protein: CATSDSGTSTDTQYF. The CDR3 coding sequence is TGTGCCACCAGTGATTCTGGAACTAGCACAGATACGCAGTATTTT.

This clonotype has only a few counts. The J gene is TRBJ2-3, the V gene TRBV5-6; D is unclear. Germline lookup yields CDR1 SGHDT and CDR2 YYEEEE. Trimming cost V 6 bases and J 4 bases, with 6 bases left between them. The CDR3 sequence is 11 residues long. CDR3 nucleotides: TGTGCCAGCAAGGGTGCAGATACGCAGTATTTT. Its translation: CASKGADTQYF. The entire variable domain, with the rest obtained from reference TRBV5-6 and TRBJ2-3, is as follows: DAGVTQSPTHLIKTRGQQVTLRCSPKSGHDTVSWYQQALGQGPQFIFQYYEEEERQRGNFPDRFSGHQFPNYSSELNVNALLLGDSALYLCASKGADTQYFGPGTRLTVL.

This clonotype was seen repeatedly, ten times or more. The CDR3 loop is CSVGAGQVGGEQYF. CDR3 in DNA: TGCAGCGTTGGGGCTGGGCAGGTTGGTGGCGAGCAGTACTTC. The chain uses TRBV29-1 and TRBJ2-7; D is undetermined. Trimming removed 4 bases from V and 6 bases from J, with 19 bases in between. The CDR3 extends over 14 amino acids. The germline CDR1 and CDR2 sequences are SQVTM and ANQGSEA.

The CDR3 DNA sequence: TGTGCCAGCACCACTTTGTCCCGGGGGACAGAGCAGTTCTTC. Protein: CASTTLSRGTEQFF. The chain employs TRBV7-2 and TRBJ2-1, with D possibly called TRBD1 or TRBD2 (6 bases each). CDR1 is SGHTA, CDR2 FQGNSA, per germline. The length of the CDR3 is 14 residues. Deletions cut 7 bases from V and 10 bases from J, with 20 bases between.

In its sample, this clonotype was seen a few times. The chain links TRBV7-9 to TRBJ2-1, with unresolved D. Per germline, CDR1 SEHNR and CDR2 FQNEAQ (reference sequence). This CDR3 region has 12 residues. Trimming stripped 3 bases from V and 4 bases from J, with 4 bases between. The CDR3 sequence: CASSFYYNEQFF. CDR3 bases: TGTGCCAGCAGCTTCTATTACAATGAGCAGTTCTTC.